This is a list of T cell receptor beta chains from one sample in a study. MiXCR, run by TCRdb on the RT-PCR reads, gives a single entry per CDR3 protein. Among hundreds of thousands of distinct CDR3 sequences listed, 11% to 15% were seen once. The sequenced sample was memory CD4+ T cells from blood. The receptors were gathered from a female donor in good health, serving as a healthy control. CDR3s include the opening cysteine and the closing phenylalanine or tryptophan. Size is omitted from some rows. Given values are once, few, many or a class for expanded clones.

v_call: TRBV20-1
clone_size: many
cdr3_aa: CSARIGEDTEAFF

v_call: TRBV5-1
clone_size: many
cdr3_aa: CASSLSDSQWDIQYF

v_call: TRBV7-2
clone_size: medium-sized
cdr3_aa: CASSSTPGPYEQYF

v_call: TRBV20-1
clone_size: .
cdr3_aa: CSARDPRVFSYEQYF

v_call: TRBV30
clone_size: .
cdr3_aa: CAWSITAQTQYF

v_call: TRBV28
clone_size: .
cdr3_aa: CASRQDPAAFF

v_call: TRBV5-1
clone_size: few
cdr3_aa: CASSLGTSGSMTYEQYF

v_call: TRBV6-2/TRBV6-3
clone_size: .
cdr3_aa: CASKRDRVQPQHF

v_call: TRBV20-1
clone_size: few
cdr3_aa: CSALQGVTDTQYF

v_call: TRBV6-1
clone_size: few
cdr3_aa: CATKRGTGVGNTEAFF

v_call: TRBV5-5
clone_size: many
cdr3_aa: CASRLTGDSYNEQFF

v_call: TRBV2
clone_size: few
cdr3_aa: CASRGVPGQGNTEAFF

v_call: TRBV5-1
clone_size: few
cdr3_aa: CASSFVRVGETQYF

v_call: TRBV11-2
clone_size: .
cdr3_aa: CASSLVWVGDTQYF

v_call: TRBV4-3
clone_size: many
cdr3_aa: CASSQPAGANVLTF

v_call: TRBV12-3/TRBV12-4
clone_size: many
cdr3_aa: CASLSFAELFF

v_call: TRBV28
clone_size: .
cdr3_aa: CATEDPPYGYTF

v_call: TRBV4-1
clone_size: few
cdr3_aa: CASSTPSGRGYEQYF

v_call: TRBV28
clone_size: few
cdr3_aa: CASSVLRNEQFF

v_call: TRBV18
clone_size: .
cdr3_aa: CASSPLQREGREQYF

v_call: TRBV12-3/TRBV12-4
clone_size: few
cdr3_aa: CASREGLAGDETQYF

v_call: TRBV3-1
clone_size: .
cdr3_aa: CASSQGRLETQYF

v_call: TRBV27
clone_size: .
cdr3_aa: CASSLRPNEKLFF

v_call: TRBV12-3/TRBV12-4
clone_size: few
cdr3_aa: CASSPMGIPQETQYF

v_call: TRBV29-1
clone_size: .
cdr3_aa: CSVELQPNQPQHF

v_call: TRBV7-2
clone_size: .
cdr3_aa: CASSTGQGGTYGYTF

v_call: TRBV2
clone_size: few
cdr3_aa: CASKSDNWGNQPQHF

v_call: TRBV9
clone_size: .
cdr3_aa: CASSTDRPNTEAFF

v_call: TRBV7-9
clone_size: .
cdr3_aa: CASSQQILSGNTIYF

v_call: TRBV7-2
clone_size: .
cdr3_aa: CASSLWEGSSQHF

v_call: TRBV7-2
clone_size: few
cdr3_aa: CASSLRDRQETQYF

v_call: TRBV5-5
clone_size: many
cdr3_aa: CASSTYGLAANEQYF

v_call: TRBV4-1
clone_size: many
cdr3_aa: CASSQGQVSTDTQYF

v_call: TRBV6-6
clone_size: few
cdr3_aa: CASSEQQTRETQYF

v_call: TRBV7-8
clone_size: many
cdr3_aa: CASSYSRSSTDTQYF

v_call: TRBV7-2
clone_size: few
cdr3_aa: CASSIFPGQGVGTEAFF

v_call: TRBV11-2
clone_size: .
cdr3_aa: CASRERDYNEQFF

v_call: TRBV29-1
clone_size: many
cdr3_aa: CSVVGSGNSNEQFF

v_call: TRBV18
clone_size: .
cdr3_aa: CASSPNSGQRIYEQYF

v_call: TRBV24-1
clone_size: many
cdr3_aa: CATSEARGAEETQYF

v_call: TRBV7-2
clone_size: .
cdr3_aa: CASSLETGTNTGELFF

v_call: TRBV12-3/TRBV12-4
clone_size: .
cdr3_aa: CAGGDGNNYGYTF

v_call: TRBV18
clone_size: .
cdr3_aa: CASSREWGTDTQYF

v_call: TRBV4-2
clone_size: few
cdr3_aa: CASSQELGSGRAQTQYF

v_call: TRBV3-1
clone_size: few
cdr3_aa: CASSQTGGGWNTEAFF

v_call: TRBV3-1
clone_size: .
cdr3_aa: CASSQVSGASYEQYF

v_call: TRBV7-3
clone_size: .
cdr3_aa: CASSAQGAVTYNEQFF

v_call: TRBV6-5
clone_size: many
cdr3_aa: CASGPWSAASPLHF

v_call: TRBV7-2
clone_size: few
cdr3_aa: CASSFRNSGGVLSSYEQYF

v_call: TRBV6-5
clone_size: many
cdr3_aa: CASRETGDSTDTQYF

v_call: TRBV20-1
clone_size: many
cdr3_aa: CSAGDTEAFF

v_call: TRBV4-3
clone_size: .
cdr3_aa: CASSQGGGSGDIQYF

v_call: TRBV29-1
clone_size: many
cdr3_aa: CSVEGTGGSYEQYF

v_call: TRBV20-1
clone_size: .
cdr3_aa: CSASSPGGGGPTYEQYF

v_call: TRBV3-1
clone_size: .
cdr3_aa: CASSPTQGQAYEQYF

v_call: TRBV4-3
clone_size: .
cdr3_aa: CASSQVGDRGNEKLFF

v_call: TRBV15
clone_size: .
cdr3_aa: CATSKRQGYQETQYF

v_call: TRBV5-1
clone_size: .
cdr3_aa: CASGGGNTGELFF

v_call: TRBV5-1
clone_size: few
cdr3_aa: CASSLESGEDGYTF

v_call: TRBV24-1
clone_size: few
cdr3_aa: CATRSGSYNEQFF